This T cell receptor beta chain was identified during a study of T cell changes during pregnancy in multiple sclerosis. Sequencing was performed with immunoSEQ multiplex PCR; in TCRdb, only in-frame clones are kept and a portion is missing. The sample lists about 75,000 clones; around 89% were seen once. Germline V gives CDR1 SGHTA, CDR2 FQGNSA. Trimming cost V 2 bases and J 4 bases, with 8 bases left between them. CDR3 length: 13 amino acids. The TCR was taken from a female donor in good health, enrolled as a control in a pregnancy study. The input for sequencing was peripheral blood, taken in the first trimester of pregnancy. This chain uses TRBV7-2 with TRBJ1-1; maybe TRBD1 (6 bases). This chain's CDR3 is CASSLKGGTEAFF. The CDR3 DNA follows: TGTGCCAGCAGCTTAAAAGGGGGCACTGAAGCTTTCTTT.